The rows below give T cell receptor beta chains drawn from one sample of a study of OX40 agonist ivuxolimab in advanced cancers. Some clones are missing from TCRdb's copy, which holds only in-frame ones; the method was immunoSEQ multiplex PCR. The sample contains 49,000 or so clones, around 85% of which appear only once. The specimen comprised CD4+ or CD8+ T cells sorted from blood, sampled in a trial of the OX40 agonist ivuxolimab. These receptors came from an adult with an advanced solid tumor such as melanoma, head and neck, liver or kidney cancer. CDR3s leave out the opening cysteine and the closing phenylalanine or tryptophan. D genes are given only for firm matches. Expanded clones get a size class; other rows say once, few or many, or leave the size out.

len	abundance	v_gene	d_gene	j_gene	CDR3aa
11	-	TRBV18	-	TRBJ2-5	ASSPGTGETQY
12	-	TRBV7-8	-	TRBJ2-1	ASSRGPTYNEQF
11	-	TRBV6-6	-	TRBJ1-1	ASSYGGATEAF
11	-	TRBV6-5	-	TRBJ2-2	ASSRRVPGELF
12	-	TRBV9	TRBD1	TRBJ1-6	ASSPSQGVSPLH
10	-	TRBV4-1	-	TRBJ2-7	ASSQRDYEQY
13	-	TRBV18	TRBD1	TRBJ1-1	ASSPLSPGQGEAF
15	-	TRBV28	-	TRBJ1-2	ASLSLKGGNFNYGYT
11	-	TRBV18	TRBD1	TRBJ1-2	ASSLGQGDGYT
13	-	TRBV29-1	-	TRBJ2-1	SVARGSDSYNEQF
12	-	TRBV10-3	-	TRBJ1-6	AISPGLNNSPLH
13	once	TRBV28	-	TRBJ1-2	ASSFKGLGFGGYT
13	-	TRBV11-2	-	TRBJ1-1	ASSSQPIGSTEAF
10	-	TRBV7-9	-	TRBJ2-3	ASSPVADTQY
11	-	TRBV28	-	TRBJ2-5	ASSRTVQETQY
13	-	TRBV28	-	TRBJ1-3	ASSRDGGSGNTIY
12	-	TRBV7-2	TRBD1	TRBJ1-5	ASSLSQGDQPQH
19	few	TRBV19	-	TRBJ2-6	ANPNVWTEVSHSSGANVLT
10	once	TRBV2	-	TRBJ2-3	ASSKDGWAQY
13	-	TRBV7-8	-	TRBJ2-7	ASSSSRFQIYEQY
11	few	TRBV9	-	TRBJ1-6	ASSVDYNSPLH
10	-	TRBV7-8	-	TRBJ2-7	ASSLYRDEQY
11	-	TRBV27	-	TRBJ2-7	ASRTNRAYEQY
11	-	TRBV11-1	-	TRBJ2-7	ASSLGVSYEQY